Included here is one T cell receptor beta chain sequence, with context. Its antigen is unknown. This CDR3 is also generated by other DNA sequences in the sample. Libraries were prepared by immunoSEQ multiplex PCR; TCRdb keeps only in-frame clonotypes and omits some of them. The table has some 120,000 clones, 87% seen once; the top ten hold around 1.6%. The sample is drawn from a study of T cell responses to AZD1222 COVID-19 vaccine. Study as a whole: Second-dose recipients at about 4 or about 12 weeks were treated as one pooled group.

Study observations and caveats: Donors, mostly white British, included more females; clonal diversity was possibly underestimated. CD4 TCRs linked to vaccination spanned spike, dominating at 160-218 and 743-854. Two AZD1222 doses significantly raised spike-specific TCR breadth and depth over controls.

The clonotype was recovered from an adult in good health. The sequencing here drew on peripheral blood, taken on day 0 of AZD1222 vaccination.

CDR3 DNA sequence: TGCGCCAGCAGCCCTGGGACAGGGAATCAGCCCCAGCATTTT. Translating it yields CASSPGTGNQPQHF. The chain combines TRBV5-1 with TRBJ1-5; the match to TRBD1 covers 9 bases. The V and J ends lost 4 bases and 4 bases, in that order; junction bases with no gene match: 3. Germline V gene sequence: CDR1 SGHRS, CDR2 YFSETQ. The CDR3 loop spans 14 amino acids.